These 23 T cell receptor beta chains originate from one sample sequenced in a study of CD8+ T cells in alopecia areata. Extracted from the samples, RNA was reverse transcribed into cDNA to serve as the sequencing template. Generated by immunoSEQ multiplex PCR, the TCRdb table keeps only in-frame clones and is missing some. This sample has more than 100,000 clones, with about 50% found just once. Treatment denoted: oral pan-JAK inhibitor, 5-10 mg twice daily. Sequences were derived from CD4+ T cells sorted from blood, sampled at week 4, from a patient treated with tofacitinib. All receptors come from a human donor with alopecia areata.

This clone was seen a few times. The CDR3 sequence: CASSLAFTGTLGNTIYF. As DNA, the CDR3 is TGCGCCAGCAGCTTGGCCTTCACAGGGACCCTGGGAAACACCATATATTTT. V usage is TRBV5-1 and J usage is TRBJ1-3, with D possibly matching TRBD1 (6 bases). The CDR3 totals 17 residues. Trimming removed 0 bases from V and 4 bases from J, with 17 bases in between. CDR1 and CDR2 (germline): SGHRS, YFSETQ.

This clone was counted a few times. The V and J genes are TRBV7-8 and TRBJ2-2; D unclear. Trimming shortened V by 1 base and J by 0 bases, and 9 bases separated the two germline ends. CDR1 and CDR2 from the germline V gene are SGHVS and FQNEAQ. This CDR3 is 16 amino acids long. This CDR3 is CASSLETSANTGELFF. The CDR3 DNA sequence: TGTGCCAGCAGCTTAGAGACTTCCGCGAACACCGGGGAGCTGTTTTTT.

V usage is TRBV29-1 and J usage is TRBJ1-2, with D possibly matching TRBD1 (5 bases). The V end lost 5 bases, the J end lost 3 bases, and 10 bases lay between the germline ends. The CDR3 runs 12 residues. Germline V lookup: CDR1 SQVTM, CDR2 ANQGSEA. The CDR3 coding sequence is TGCAGCGTTCTAGGGGACTACTATGGCTACACCTTC. This gives the protein CSVLGDYYGYTF.

The chain's CDR3 is CASSNPGGSGANVLTF. The DNA of the CDR3 is TGTGCCAGCAGCAATCCGGGGGGCTCTGGGGCCAACGTCCTGACTTTC. The chain combines TRBV5-6 with TRBJ2-6, with 7 bases fitting TRBD2. Germline CDR1 and CDR2: SGHDT and YYEEEE. The CDR3 has 16 amino acids. V was pared by 4 bases and J by 0 bases, with 4 bases of the junction left unmatched.

CDR3 nucleotides: TGTGCCAGTAGTATACTGGATCCGGGGTCCCCCTTCCGCCGAATGCAATATAATGAAAAACTGTTTTTT. Translated: CASSILDPGSPFRRMQYNEKLFF. This chain connects TRBV19 to TRBJ1-4; D ambiguous. Germline V gene data show CDR1 as LNHDA and CDR2 as SQIVND (reference sequence). The CDR3 spans 23 residues. With 2 bases removed from V and 4 bases from J, the gap between germline ends came to 35 bases.

The rearrangement uses TRBV5-1 and TRBJ2-7, with D uncertain. CDR3 length: 11 amino acids. Trimming left V 4 bases short and J 3 bases short, with 5 bases between. Germline V gene lookup returns CDR1 SGHRS and CDR2 YFSETQ. The CDR3 DNA reads as TGCGCCAGCAGCGATAACTACGAGCAGTACTTC. Residues: CASSDNYEQYF.

Written as DNA, the CDR3 is TGTGCCAGCAGTGAATCCGGCAGGGGGTCCGAGCAGTACTTC. It specifies CASSESGRGSEQYF. V gene TRBV25-1 combines with J gene TRBJ2-7; 7 nucleotides agree with TRBD1. The CDR3 totals 14 residues. The V segment lost 1 base and the J segment 6 bases; nucleotides outside the gene matches: 6. CDR1 is MGHDK, CDR2 SYGVNS, per germline.

The chain carries TRBV25-1 and TRBJ2-5, with 7 positions matching TRBD1. CDR1 is MGHDK and CDR2 is SYGVNS in the germline V gene. After removal of 6 bases from V and 5 bases from J, the junction contained 9 bases not matched to a gene. This CDR3 is built from 14 residues. CDR3 in DNA: TGTGCCAGCAGACGCACGACAGGGTACGAGACCCAGTACTTC. Translating it yields CASRRTTGYETQYF.

This clone was seen only once. The chain carries TRBV5-1 and TRBJ2-7; possibly TRBD1 or TRBD2 for D (7 bases each). The CDR3 has 14 residues. The V gene lost 3 bases and the J gene lost 6 bases, with 16 bases spanning the gap. Germline CDR1 and CDR2: SGHRS and YFSETQ. In DNA, the CDR3 is TGCGCCAGCAGCTCCGACACAGGGGAGGGCGAGCAGTACTTC. As protein: CASSSDTGEGEQYF.

This clone was seen just once. The CDR3 DNA follows: TGCGCCAGCAGCTTGGAGGGCAGGGGTTACGAGCAGTACTTC. Translation: CASSLEGRGYEQYF. The V gene is TRBV5-1, the J gene TRBJ2-7; D may be TRBD1 (6 bases). CDR1 and CDR2 from the germline V gene are SGHRS and YFSETQ. Trimming removed 0 bases at V and 4 bases at J, with 11 bases between. The CDR3 spans 14 residues.

The chain combines TRBV18 with TRBJ1-2; D gene unclear. Trimming stripped 0 bases from V and 4 bases from J, with 12 bases between. The CDR3 consists of 15 residues. The germline V gene encodes CDR1 KGHSH and CDR2 LQKENI. This chain's CDR3 is CASSPPAGVGYGYTF. In DNA form, the CDR3 reads TGTGCCAGCTCACCACCTGCCGGGGTAGGCTATGGCTACACCTTC.

The chain recombines TRBV19 with TRBJ1-2, with D possibly being TRBD1 (6 bases). Germline V lookup: CDR1 LNHDA, CDR2 SQIVND (reference sequence). This CDR3 has 12 residues. Trimming cost V 9 bases and J 6 bases, with 14 bases left between them. The CDR3 loop is CASSQGIHGYTF. As DNA, the CDR3 is TGTGCCAGCTCACAGGGAATCCATGGCTACACCTTC.

This chain uses TRBV7-2 with TRBJ2-1, with a tentative D call TRBD1 (6 bases). Germline assignment: CDR1 SGHTA and CDR2 FQGNSA. Trimming stripped 3 bases from V and 0 bases from J, with 9 bases between. CDR3 length: 15 amino acids. CDR3 sequence reads: CASSFIRGSYNEQFF. Here the CDR3 DNA reads TGTGCCAGCAGCTTTATCAGGGGCTCCTACAATGAGCAGTTCTTC.

In DNA, the CDR3 is TGTGCCAGCAGTCAATTGATCGATTCACCCCTCCACTTT. This gives the protein CASSQLIDSPLHF. The J gene is TRBJ1-6, the V gene TRBV25-1; no clear D gene. The germline CDR1 and CDR2 sequences are MGHDK and SYGVNS. This CDR3 is 13 amino acids long. Trimming took off 5 bases at V and 8 bases at J, with 10 bases between the two ends.

This clone was counted a few times. This chain joins TRBV7-2 and TRBJ2-7; D is ambiguous. Germline values: CDR1 SGHTA, CDR2 FQGNSA. The CDR3 runs 14 residues. V lost 3 bases to trimming and J lost 6 bases, with 15 bases between them. CDR3 sequence reads: CASSFGRTLSEQYF. The DNA of the CDR3 is TGTGCCAGCAGCTTCGGCAGGACCCTATCCGAGCAGTACTTC.

The V and J genes are TRBV29-1 and TRBJ1-1; the match to TRBD1 covers 8 bases. Looked up from germline, CDR1 is SQVTM and CDR2 is ANQGSEA. The CDR3 sequence is 14 residues long. Trimming removed 6 bases from V and 4 bases from J; junction bases left unmatched: 10. CDR3: CSVRPADRATEAFF. The CDR3 DNA is TGCAGCGTCCGCCCCGCGGACAGGGCCACTGAAGCTTTCTTT.

The V gene is TRBV25-1, the J gene TRBJ2-7, with TRBD2 as a possible D gene (5 bases). The CDR3 contains 16 residues. V was trimmed by 3 bases and J by 4 bases, leaving 19 bases between them. In germline, CDR1 is MGHDK, CDR2 SYGVNS. The DNA for the CDR3 is TGTGCCAGCAGTGACGCGACGTTTGCGGGCCGTTACGAGCAGTACTTC. Its translation is CASSDATFAGRYEQYF.

This clone came up a few times. This chain uses TRBV29-1 with TRBJ2-6; D not certain. CDR1 is SQVTM, CDR2 ANQGSEA, per germline. There are 16 residues in the CDR3. V gave up 6 bases and J gave up 0 bases, with 15 bases separating them. The CDR3 spells CSVLRDRGSGANVLTF. The CDR3 DNA sequence: TGCAGCGTCCTAAGAGACCGCGGCTCTGGGGCCAACGTCCTGACTTTC.

This clone was seen only a few times. V and J are TRBV18 and TRBJ1-1; D gene unclear. The CDR3 totals 13 residues. Germline lookup yields CDR1 KGHSH and CDR2 LQKENI. V was trimmed by 2 bases and J by 7 bases, leaving 11 bases between them. The DNA of the CDR3 is TGTGCCAGCTCACCAAAGAGTGACTTTGAAGCTTTCTTT. This gives the protein CASSPKSDFEAFF.

The sample holds a few counts of this clone. CDR3 sequence (DNA): TGTGCCAGCAGCTCAGTTGGCAGCCGCGAGCAGTACTTC. Its protein is CASSSVGSREQYF. This chain joins TRBV5-4 and TRBJ2-7, with no clear D. The CDR3 extends over 13 amino acids. Trimming removed 3 bases from V and 6 bases from J, with 13 bases in between. Germline loops: CDR1 SGHNT, CDR2 YYREEE (reference sequence).

The CDR3 loop reads CASSPRDYNEQFF. The CDR3 nucleotides read TGCGCCAGCAGCCCCCGGGACTACAATGAGCAGTTCTTC. The chain combines TRBV5-1 with TRBJ2-1; a weak D match, TRBD2 (5 bases). V lost 4 bases, J lost 3 bases, and 8 bases lay in between. This CDR3 is 13 amino acids long. Per germline, CDR1 SGHRS and CDR2 YFSETQ. The full variable domain, in which reference TRBV5-1 and TRBJ2-1 provide the parts outside the CDR3, is KAGVTQTPRYLIKTRGQQVTLSCSPISGHRSVSWYQQTPGQGLQFLFEYFSETQRNKGNFPGRFSGRQFSNSRSEMNVSTLELGDSALYLCASSPRDYNEQFFGPGTRLTVL.

This clone has a single count. The chain is built from TRBV5-1 and TRBJ2-5, with a weak D call TRBD1 (6 bases). V was cut by 0 bases and J by 2 bases, with 20 bases left in between. The CDR3 consists of 18 residues. The germline gives CDR1 SGHRS, CDR2 YFSETQ. The CDR3 region is CASSLDRARASGQETQYF. The CDR3 bases are TGCGCCAGCAGCTTGGACAGGGCGCGCGCGTCCGGACAAGAGACCCAGTACTTC.

This chain uses TRBV9 with TRBJ2-3; D is possibly TRBD2 (5 bases). CDR1 is SGDLS, CDR2 YYNGEE, per germline. Trimming removed 6 bases from V and 3 bases from J, with 14 bases in between. This CDR3 has 14 residues. The CDR3 DNA sequence: TGTGCCAGCAAAAGAAAACTAGAGACAGATACGCAGTATTTT. Protein sequence: CASKRKLETDTQYF.